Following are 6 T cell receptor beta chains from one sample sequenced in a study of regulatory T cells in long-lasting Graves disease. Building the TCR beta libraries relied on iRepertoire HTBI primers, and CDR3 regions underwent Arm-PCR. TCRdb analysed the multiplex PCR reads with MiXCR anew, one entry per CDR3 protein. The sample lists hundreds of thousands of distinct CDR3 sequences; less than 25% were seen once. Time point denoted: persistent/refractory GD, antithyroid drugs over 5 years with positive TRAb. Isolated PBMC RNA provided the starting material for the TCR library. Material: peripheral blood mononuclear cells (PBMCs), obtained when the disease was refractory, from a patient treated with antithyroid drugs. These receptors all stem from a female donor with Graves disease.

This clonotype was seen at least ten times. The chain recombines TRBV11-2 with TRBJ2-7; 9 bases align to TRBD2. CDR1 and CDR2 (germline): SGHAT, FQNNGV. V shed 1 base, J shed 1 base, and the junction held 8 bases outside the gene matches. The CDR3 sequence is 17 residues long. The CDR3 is CASSLGLGREGSYEQYF. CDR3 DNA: TGTGCCAGCAGCTTAGGTTTGGGGCGGGAGGGATCCTACGAGCAGTACTTC.

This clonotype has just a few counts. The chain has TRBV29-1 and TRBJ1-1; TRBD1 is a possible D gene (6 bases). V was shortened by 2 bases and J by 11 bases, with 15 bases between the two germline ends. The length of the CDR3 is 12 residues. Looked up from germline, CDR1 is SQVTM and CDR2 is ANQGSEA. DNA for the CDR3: TGCAGCGTTGAACTCGGTGGGCAGGGGGCTTTCTTT. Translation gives CSVELGGQGAFF.

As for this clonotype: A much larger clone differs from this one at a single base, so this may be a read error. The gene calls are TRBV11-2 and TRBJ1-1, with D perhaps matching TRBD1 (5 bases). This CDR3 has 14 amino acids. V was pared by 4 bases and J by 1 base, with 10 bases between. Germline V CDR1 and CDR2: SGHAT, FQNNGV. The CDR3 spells CASSSDGGNTEAFF. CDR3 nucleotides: TGTGCCAGCAGCTCAGACGGGGGGAACACTGAAGCTTTCTTT. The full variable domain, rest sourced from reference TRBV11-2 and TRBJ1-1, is EAGVAQSPRYKIIEKRQSVAFWCNPISGHATLYWYQQILGQGPKLLIQFQNNGVVDDSQLPKDRFSAERLKGVDSTLKIQPAKLEDSAVYLCASSSDGGNTEAFFGQGTRLTVV.

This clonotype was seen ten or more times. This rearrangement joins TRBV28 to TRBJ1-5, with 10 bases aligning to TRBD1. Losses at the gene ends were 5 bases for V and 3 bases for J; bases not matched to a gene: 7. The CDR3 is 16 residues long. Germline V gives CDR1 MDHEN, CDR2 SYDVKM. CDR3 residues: CASSPSDRGDNQPQHF. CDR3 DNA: TGTGCCAGCAGTCCCTCGGACAGGGGGGACAATCAGCCCCAGCATTTT.

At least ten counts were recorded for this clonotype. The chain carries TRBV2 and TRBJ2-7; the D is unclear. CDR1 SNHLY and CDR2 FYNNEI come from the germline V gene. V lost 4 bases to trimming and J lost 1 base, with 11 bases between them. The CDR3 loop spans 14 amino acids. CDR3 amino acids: CASSVRVSSYEQYF. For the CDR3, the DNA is TGTGCCAGCAGTGTACGGGTGTCATCCTACGAGCAGTACTTC.

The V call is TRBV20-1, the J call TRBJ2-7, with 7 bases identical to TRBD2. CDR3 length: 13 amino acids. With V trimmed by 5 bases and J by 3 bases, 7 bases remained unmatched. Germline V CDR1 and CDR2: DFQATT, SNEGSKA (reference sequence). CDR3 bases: TGCAGTGCTGTCCACCCTAGCGGCTACGAGCAGTACTTC. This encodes CSAVHPSGYEQYF.